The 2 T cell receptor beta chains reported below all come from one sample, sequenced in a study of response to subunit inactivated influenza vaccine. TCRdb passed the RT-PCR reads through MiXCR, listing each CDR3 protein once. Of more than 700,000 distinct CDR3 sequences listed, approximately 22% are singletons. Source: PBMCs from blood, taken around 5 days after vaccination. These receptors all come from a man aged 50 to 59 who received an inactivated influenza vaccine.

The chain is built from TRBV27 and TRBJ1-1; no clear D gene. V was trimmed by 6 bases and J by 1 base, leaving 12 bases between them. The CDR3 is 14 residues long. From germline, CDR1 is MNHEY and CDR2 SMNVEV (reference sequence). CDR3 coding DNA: TGTGCCAGCAGCCGCGCGGGGTCGAACACTGAAGCTTTCTTT. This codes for CASSRAGSNTEAFF.

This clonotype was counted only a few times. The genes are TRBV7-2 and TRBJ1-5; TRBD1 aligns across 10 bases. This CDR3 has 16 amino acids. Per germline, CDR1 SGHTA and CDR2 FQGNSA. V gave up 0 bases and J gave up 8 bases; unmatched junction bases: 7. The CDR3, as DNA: TGTGCCAGCAGCTTAGCGGGGACAGGGGTGGATGAGCCCCAGCATTTT. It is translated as CASSLAGTGVDEPQHF.